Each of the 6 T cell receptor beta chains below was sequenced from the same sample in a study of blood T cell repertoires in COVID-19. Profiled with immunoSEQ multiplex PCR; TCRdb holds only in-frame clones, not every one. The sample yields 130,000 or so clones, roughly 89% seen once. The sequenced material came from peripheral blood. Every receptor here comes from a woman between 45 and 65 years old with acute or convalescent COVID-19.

As DNA, the CDR3 is TGCAGCGTTGAAGCGGCGGGCGGCCTGCTCTATGGCTACACCTTC. Protein product: CSVEAAGGLLYGYTF. V and J are TRBV29-1 and TRBJ1-2, with D unresolved. The CDR3 contains 15 residues. Trimming stripped 1 base from V and 4 bases from J, with 16 bases between. Germline CDR1 reads SQVTM; CDR2 reads ANQGSEA.

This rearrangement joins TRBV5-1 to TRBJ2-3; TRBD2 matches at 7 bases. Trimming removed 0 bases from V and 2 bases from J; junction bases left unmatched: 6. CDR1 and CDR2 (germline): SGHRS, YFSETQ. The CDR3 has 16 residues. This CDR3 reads CASSLAPGGFTDTQYF. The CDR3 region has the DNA TGCGCCAGCAGCTTGGCCCCGGGGGGATTCACAGATACGCAGTATTTT.

The CDR3 DNA follows: TGTGCCAGCAGTTACTCTTCGGAGCCGGGACAGGGGGCTGCGACTAATGAAAAACTGTTTTTT. It encodes CASSYSSEPGQGAATNEKLFF. This chain connects TRBV6-2 or TRBV6-3 to TRBJ1-4; 12 bases map to TRBD1. Germline loops: CDR1 MNHEY, CDR2 SVGEGT. V trimming: 0 bases; J trimming: 2 bases; junction bases outside the gene matches: 13. The CDR3 spans 21 residues.

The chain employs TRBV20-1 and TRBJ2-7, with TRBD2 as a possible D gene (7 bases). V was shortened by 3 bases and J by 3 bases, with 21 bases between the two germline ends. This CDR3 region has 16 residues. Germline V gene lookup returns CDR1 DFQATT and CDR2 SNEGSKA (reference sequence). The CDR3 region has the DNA TGCAGTGCTAGTCCGTTTGGCGGGAGAGGGGGCTACGAGCAGTACTTC. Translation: CSASPFGGRGGYEQYF.

The CDR3 DNA reads as TGTGCCAGCAGCTTAGGGACTAGCGGGGGTGGGCAGTATTTT. This codes for CASSLGTSGGGQYF. The V gene is TRBV11-3, the J gene TRBJ2-3; 13 positions match TRBD2. The CDR3 contains 14 residues. The germline V gene has CDR1 SGHNT and CDR2 YENEEA. The trim removed 1 base at V and 11 bases at J, leaving 3 bases unmatched.

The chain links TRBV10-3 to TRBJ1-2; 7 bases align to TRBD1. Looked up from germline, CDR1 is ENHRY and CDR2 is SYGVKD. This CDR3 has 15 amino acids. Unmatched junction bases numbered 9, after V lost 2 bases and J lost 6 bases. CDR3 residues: CAISERLGTDNGYTF. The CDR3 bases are TGTGCCATCAGTGAGAGGTTAGGGACAGATAATGGCTACACCTTC.